The 13 T cell receptor beta chains listed next were all sequenced from one sample in a study of T cells in Graves' hyperthyroidism and ophthalmopathy. TCR beta CDR3 region amplification was performed from RNA transcripts. TCR CDR3 regions were first amplified by RT-PCR with HTBI primers. TCRdb redid the calling of the multiplex PCR reads with MiXCR, one entry per CDR3 protein. The sample holds 550,000 to 700,000 distinct CDR3 sequences, about 15% seen once. Sequencing was done on a sample of blood. The receptor source for this set is a woman between 35 and 50 years old with Graves' ophthalmopathy.

This chain uses TRBV5-1 with TRBJ1-1; D call uncertain. CDR1 is SGHRS, CDR2 YFSETQ, per germline. The CDR3 is 15 residues long. Trimming took off 2 bases at V and 4 bases at J, with 15 bases between the two ends. CDR3 coding DNA: TGCGCCAGCAGCTTTATCGTGTCAGGCGGCACTGAAGCTTTCTTT. This encodes CASSFIVSGGTEAFF.

Many counts were recorded for this clonotype. This chain links TRBV19 with TRBJ2-7; 10 positions agree with TRBD2. The germline V gene encodes CDR1 LNHDA and CDR2 SQIVND (reference sequence). V shed 5 bases and J 2 bases; nucleotides not matched to a gene: 6. This CDR3 is built from 15 residues. In DNA form, the CDR3 reads TGTGCCAGTAGTTTCTCAGCGGGAGGGCCCTACGAGCAGTACTTC. Residues: CASSFSAGGPYEQYF.

This clonotype was seen only a few times. A read error may produce the germline difference seen at one junction end. CDR3 sequence (DNA): TGTGCCGGCAGCTTAGGTCTGGGGGCTACCTACGAGCAGTACTTC. Protein: CAGSLGLGATYEQYF. The V call is TRBV7-8, the J call TRBJ2-7; a possible D gene is TRBD1 (6 bases). Germline assignment: CDR1 SGHVS and CDR2 FQNEAQ. This CDR3 is 15 amino acids long. Complete variable domain (other parts from reference TRBV7-8 and TRBJ2-7): GAGVSQSPRYKVAKRGQDVALRCDPISGHVSLFWYQQALGQGPEFLTYFQNEAQLDKSGLPSDRFFAERPEGSVSTLKIQRTQQEDSAVYLCAGSLGLGATYEQYFGPGTRLTVT.

The chain is built from TRBV7-2 and TRBJ2-5; D perhaps matches TRBD1 (6 bases). Trimming took 0 bases from V and 5 from J, leaving 13 bases between them. Germline loops: CDR1 SGHTA, CDR2 FQGNSA. This CDR3 is 15 amino acids long. The CDR3: CASSLAAGEGETQYF. The CDR3 DNA is TGTGCCAGCAGCTTAGCGGCAGGGGAAGGGGAGACCCAGTACTTC.

This clonotype was detected many times. The chain combines TRBV28 with TRBJ2-7; perhaps TRBD1 as D (6 bases). The CDR3 runs to 17 residues. Germline values: CDR1 MDHEN, CDR2 SYDVKM. Trimming removed 5 bases from V and 3 bases from J, with 23 bases in between. This CDR3 is CASSATGPFLRDYEQYF. The CDR3 coding sequence is TGTGCCAGCAGTGCGACAGGACCTTTTCTTCGGGACTACGAGCAGTACTTC.

This clonotype was detected ten times or more. The V and J genes are TRBV19 and TRBJ1-4; the D gene is possibly TRBD1 (5 bases). Germline lookup yields CDR1 LNHDA and CDR2 SQIVND (reference sequence). The CDR3 runs 14 residues. Trimming removed 7 bases at V and 4 bases at J, with 13 bases between. The CDR3 DNA sequence: TGTGCCAGTACCCATCGGGACCATAATGAAAAACTGTTTTTT. Its protein product is CASTHRDHNEKLFF.

This clonotype was seen only a few times. V gene TRBV5-1 combines with J gene TRBJ2-3; D gene unclear. This CDR3 has 11 amino acids. Per germline, CDR1 SGHRS and CDR2 YFSETQ. The V and J ends lost 4 bases and 5 bases respectively, with 5 bases between them. The CDR3 is CASSTLDTQYF. The CDR3 coding sequence is TGCGCCAGCAGCACCTTAGATACGCAGTATTTT.

This clonotype has a count of ten or more. This rearrangement joins TRBV12-3 or TRBV12-4 to TRBJ2-2, with a possible D match to TRBD1 (6 bases). This CDR3 contains 15 residues. Trimming left V 1 base short and J 6 bases short, with 12 bases between. As DNA, the CDR3 is TGTGCCAGCAGTTTAGGAGGCAGGGGTGCCGGGGAGCTGTTTTTT. It translates to CASSLGGRGAGELFF.

The genes are TRBV9 and TRBJ1-1; D is undetermined. Per germline, CDR1 SGDLS and CDR2 YYNGEE. Trimming cost V 0 bases and J 5 bases, with 11 bases left between them. The CDR3 spans 14 residues. CDR3 loop: CASSVGGGKTEAFF. The CDR3 coding sequence is TGTGCCAGCAGCGTAGGGGGAGGGAAGACTGAAGCTTTCTTT.

V is TRBV4-2 and J is TRBJ2-2; 10 nucleotides line up with TRBD1. J gave up 3 bases and V 2 bases, and 3 bases lay outside the gene matches. Germline CDR1 and CDR2: LGHNA and YNFKEQ. The CDR3 length is 16 residues. The CDR3 region is CASSQTDRGDTGELFF. The CDR3 DNA follows: TGTGCCAGCAGCCAAACGGACAGGGGGGACACCGGGGAGCTGTTTTTT.

The table lists this clonotype with many counts. The rearrangement uses TRBV20-1 and TRBJ2-5; D uncertain. Germline values: CDR1 DFQATT, CDR2 SNEGSKA (reference sequence). Trimming removed 1 base at V and 3 bases at J, with 6 bases between. CDR3 length: 12 residues. Here the CDR3 reads CSARGIEETQYF. The CDR3 DNA sequence: TGCAGTGCTAGAGGTATAGAAGAGACCCAGTACTTC.

This clonotype came up many times. V usage is TRBV28 and J usage is TRBJ2-2, with 11 bases aligning to TRBD2. The CDR3 totals 16 residues. Trimming took 2 bases from V and 6 from J; bases not matched to a gene: 5. Germline values: CDR1 MDHEN, CDR2 SYDVKM. CDR3 in amino acids: CASSLSSGRAPGELFF. The CDR3 DNA reads as TGTGCCAGCAGTTTAAGTAGCGGGAGGGCGCCCGGGGAGCTGTTTTTT.

This clonotype occurred many times. V is TRBV10-3 and J is TRBJ2-5; D not resolved. The V and J ends lost 0 bases and 2 bases respectively, with 19 bases between them. The CDR3 is 18 amino acids. Germline V lookup: CDR1 ENHRY, CDR2 SYGVKD. The CDR3 loop is CAISESIPSRARQETQYF. The CDR3 nucleotides are TGTGCCATCAGTGAGTCGATTCCTTCCCGGGCAAGACAAGAGACCCAGTACTTC.